This T cell receptor beta chain was obtained from a study of shared clonotypes between healthy human individuals. Study observations and caveats: Among donors, the sharing of clonotypes was expected to be influenced by sequencing depth. Since donors were few, the genetic and exposure-history diversity represented was limited.

A CD45RA-negative memory subset and a CD45RA+ naive subset were separated from the CD4+ cells. Sequencing was at deep level. Sequencing was performed with immunoSEQ multiplex PCR; in TCRdb, only in-frame clones are kept and a portion is missing. The sample records about 2.4 million clones, approximately 93% being singletons. This clone was counted a single time. The antigen remains undetermined. This CDR3 contains 18 residues. Unmatched junction bases numbered 8, after V lost 0 bases and J lost 1 base. CDR1 and CDR2 (germline): LGHNA, YNFKEQ. The chain combines TRBV4-2 with TRBJ2-4; 8 bases match TRBD1. Material: naive CD4+ T cells from PBMCs. Stated subset: CD45RA+ positively selected. The sequence derives from a young man in good health. Some clones in this sample may be carry-over from other donors' samples. This CDR3 reads CASSQDPGQEYAKNIQYF. The CDR3 coding sequence is TGTGCCAGCAGCCAAGATCCGGGACAGGAGTATGCCAAAAACATTCAGTACTTC.